The present T cell receptor beta chain was sequenced within a study of radiation and T cells in renal cell carcinoma (dated by TCRdb to the early 2020s). Concerning the study at large: Samples were obtained from a clinical trial, in which 15 Gy stereotactic body radiation therapy was delivered to primary renal cell carcinomas and nephrectomy was performed 4 weeks later. In total, roughly 51 samples underwent TCR beta sequencing: 25 or so tumors plus 27 peripheral blood samples. In the 40 to 55 samples combined, fewer than 5 million unique CDR3 nucleotide sequences were found, encoding roughly 2.5 million unique CDR3 amino acid sequences. Study-wide findings and limitations: Changes in the blood repertoire were not tracked past 4 weeks after treatment. Because pretreatment tumor biopsies were not available, the study could not determine whether clonotypes were already present within the tumor at baseline. An increase in top tumor clonotypes in blood was observed from baseline to 2 weeks post-radiation, followed by contraction by 4 weeks, which was taken to suggest transient expansion of tumor-resident clones. With a single-armed trial design, the study had no way to address how radiation dose or scheduling affects the TCR repertoire.

Regarding this clone: No cognate antigen has been identified for it. Base qualities are not provided; no much larger clone lies one nucleotide away.

The sample's time point label, decoded: blood 2 weeks post-SBRT. In the paper's terms, the treatment or condition label means: 15 Gy SBRT to primary tumor, nephrectomy 4 weeks later. To follow tumor-enriched clonotypes, serial peripheral blood was collected from radiation-treated patients at baseline and at 2 weeks and 4 weeks after SBRT. Every patient had renal cell carcinoma of clear cell pathology. The QIAamp DNA Blood Mini Kit (Qiagen) was used to prepare genomic DNA for TCR sequencing. The analyses included only samples that passed all quality control checks. TCR beta libraries were generated from genomic DNA with the immunoSEQ kit, following the manufacturer's recommendations. Library preparation used a first multiplex PCR with proprietary primers, then a second PCR adding unique barcodes, with bead cleanups after each round. A positive control reaction and a negative control reaction, both provided in the kit, were run with every batch of samples. The final libraries were assessed on an Agilent 4200 TapeStation D1000 ScreenTape, pooled by volume, and quantified by qPCR. Sequencing was performed on an Illumina NextSeq500 with a MidOutput 150-cycle cartridge, and 156 Read1 and 15 Index1 cycles were run with kit custom primers. The pooled library was loaded at approximately 0.92 pM, and approximately 19% PhiX control was spiked in. In the authors' own workflow: The vendor-processed data were analyzed in R, and a clonotype was defined as all T cells that share the same CDR3 nucleotide sequence. In the clone abundance analyses, frequencies in each sample were normalized to that sample's 10,000 most abundant clones. Public T cell clones, which averaged fewer than five per sample, were removed prior to analysis. Tumor-enriched clonotypes and baseline blood-enriched clonotypes were defined as those with an abundance difference of at least 32-fold between compartments. A beta-binomial differential abundance model was used to identify clonotypes that were expanded or contracted between blood time points. Similarity between tumor and blood repertoires was quantified using the Baroni-Urbani and Buser coefficient, and groups were compared with two-tailed Wilcoxon tests in R. In its TCRdb copy, this immuneACCESS table keeps in-frame sequences only and misses some clones. Where compared with another copy, unresolved V genes explain less than half of these, and the others have no known cause. V, J and clone size derive from that table, while D and trimming were established from the DNA sequence. For this sample the table gives just over 150,000 clones, of which roughly 86% were detected only once. The biggest ten clones account for 10% to 15% of the sample.

The germline V gene (reference sequence) supplies CDR1 SEHNR and CDR2 FQNEAQ. Relative to germline, V is missing 2 bases and J is missing 5 bases, with 11 bases of the junction outside any gene match. The CDR3 spans 17 residues, from the cysteine through the phenylalanine. The DNA shown is the 51-base CDR3, in frame from base 1. Sequenced here: blood, sampled from a patient whose treatment included radiotherapy and nephrectomy. The source is a woman in her 50s with renal cell carcinoma. The sequence is built from TRBV7-9 and TRBJ1-4, with TRBD1 matching 7 junction bases. The CDR3 has the sequence CASSLRTGVVRNEKLFF. The nucleotides read TGTGCCAGCAGCTTACGGACAGGAGTCGTTAGAAATGAAAAACTGTTTTTT.